Below, 21 T cell receptor beta chains from the same sample are listed, as sequenced in a study of T-cell reconstitution after alpha-beta-depleted transplantation in children. Unique molecular identifiers were used in preparing the TCRbeta library. Via MiXCR, TCRdb re-called the PCR reads, giving one row per CDR3 protein. The table records 700,000 to 950,000 distinct CDR3 sequences, approximately 15% of them present only once. This sample comprised PBMCs, mostly from graft donor cells, obtained 360 days after TCRalphabeta/CD19-depleted stem cell transplant. These receptors all stem from a male patient aged 5 to 17 who had a stem cell transplant for acute lymphoblastic leukemia, so the T cells may come from the graft donor.

In this sample, this clonotype turned up many times. The gene calls are TRBV20-1 and TRBJ2-1, with TRBD2 identical over 13 bases. Germline V gene sequence: CDR1 DFQATT, CDR2 SNEGSKA (reference sequence). After removal of 1 base from V and 2 bases from J, the junction contained 2 bases not matched to a gene. CDR3 length: 16 residues. The CDR3 sequence: CSARVGLAGPYNEQFF. In DNA, the CDR3 is TGCAGTGCTAGAGTGGGACTAGCGGGACCCTACAATGAGCAGTTCTTC.

The V gene is TRBV5-3, the J gene TRBJ1-1; D is possibly TRBD1 (6 bases). TRBV5-3 is an ORF, with its function uncertain. Trimming pared 3 bases from V and 1 base from J, leaving 19 bases between. There are 17 residues in the CDR3. CDR3 residues: CARSCEGHKYSNTEAFF. The CDR3 bases are TGTGCCAGAAGCTGTGAGGGACACAAGTACTCGAACACTGAAGCTTTCTTT.

This clonotype was seen only a few times. The chain couples TRBV2 to TRBJ2-5; a possible D gene is TRBD1 (6 bases). V gave up 7 bases and J gave up 0 bases, with 18 bases separating them. There are 16 residues in the CDR3. Germline CDR1 is SNHLY and CDR2 is FYNNEI. The CDR3 loop is CASIFYRDTDQETQYF. The CDR3 region has the DNA TGTGCCAGCATATTTTATAGGGACACCGACCAAGAGACCCAGTACTTC.

V gene TRBV23-1 combines with J gene TRBJ1-5; D possibly corresponds to TRBD1 (5 bases). TRBV23-1 is marked as an open reading frame, function uncertain. V was clipped by 2 bases and J by 4 bases, with 15 bases between them. The CDR3 contains 16 residues. The CDR3 DNA sequence: TGCGCCAGCAGTCAAGGTCAACAAGGGGAAAATCAGCCCCAGCATTTT. The encoded protein is CASSQGQQGENQPQHF.

Comments on this clonotype: The junction shows a germline mismatch at one end, possibly a read error. The chain couples TRBV5-1 to TRBJ2-1; 10 nucleotides agree with TRBD2. Germline loops: CDR1 SGHRS, CDR2 YFSETQ. CDR3 size: 17 residues. This CDR3 reads CASSLEGGTSAYSEQFF. As DNA, the CDR3 is TGCGCCAGCAGCTTGGAAGGCGGGACTAGCGCCTACAGTGAGCAGTTCTTC.

The chain employs TRBV5-1 and TRBJ2-1; 8 nucleotides agree with TRBD2. CDR3 length: 16 residues. V lost 3 bases, J lost 3 bases, and 8 bases stayed unmatched. Germline V CDR1 and CDR2: SGHRS, YFSETQ. The DNA for the CDR3 is TGCGCCAGCAGCTGGGTAGCGGGACCCCTCTACAATGAGCAGTTCTTC. Protein product: CASSWVAGPLYNEQFF.

This clonotype has a handful of counts. The V gene is TRBV11-2, the J gene TRBJ2-3, with 10 nucleotides matching TRBD2. Germline assignment: CDR1 SGHAT and CDR2 FQNNGV. This CDR3 contains 15 residues. V was clipped by 5 bases and J by 9 bases; unmatched bases: 11. DNA of the CDR3: TGTGCCAGCAGCCCAATAGCGGGAGGCCTCAGGACGCAGTATTTT. As protein: CASSPIAGGLRTQYF.

The chain carries TRBV15 and TRBJ2-3; D not resolved. CDR1 and CDR2 (germline): LNHNV, YYDKDF (reference sequence). Trimming shortened V by 1 base and J by 3 bases, and 8 bases separated the two germline ends. The CDR3 totals 14 residues. CDR3 in amino acids: CATSRASRTDTQYF. The CDR3 coding sequence is TGTGCCACCAGCAGAGCTTCTAGAACAGATACGCAGTATTTT. The full variable domain, completed using reference TRBV15 and TRBJ2-3, is DAMVIQNPRYQVTQFGKPVTLSCSQTLNHNVMYWYQQKSSQAPKLLFHYYDKDFNNEADTPDNFQSRRPNTSFCFLDIRSPGLGDTAMYLCATSRASRTDTQYFGPGTRLTVL.

This clonotype was seen a handful of times. Just one base apart from a much larger clone, this may be a read error. The CDR3: CASSWGGSNEQFF. Written as DNA, the CDR3 is TGTGCCAGCAGCTGGGGGGGGTCCAATGAGCAGTTCTTC. The chain joins TRBV9 to TRBJ2-1, with TRBD2 matching over 7 bases. J was trimmed by 6 bases and V by 4 bases; bases with no gene match: 4. Germline V gene data show CDR1 as SGDLS and CDR2 as YYNGEE. This CDR3 spans 13 amino acids.

CDR3 coding DNA: TGTGCCACCAGCAGCGCGGGGATAGCCAAAAACATTCAGTACTTC. Protein: CATSSAGIAKNIQYF. V and J are TRBV15 and TRBJ2-4, with D perhaps TRBD2 (6 bases). This CDR3 has 15 residues. Germline-derived CDR1 and CDR2 are LNHNV and YYDKDF (reference sequence). The V gene lost 3 bases and the J gene lost 0 bases, with 9 bases spanning the gap.

This clonotype has just a few counts. CDR3 region: CASSFLAAGNEQFF. The CDR3 nucleotides read TGTGCCAGCAGTTTCCTAGCGGCAGGCAATGAGCAGTTCTTC. The genes are TRBV28 and TRBJ2-1, with 7 bases aligning to TRBD2. The CDR3 has 14 residues. Germline V gene sequence: CDR1 MDHEN, CDR2 SYDVKM. V trimming: 3 bases; J trimming: 6 bases; junction bases outside the gene matches: 5.

This clonotype was seen a handful of times. The rearrangement joins TRBV5-1 to TRBJ2-7; 8 bases are a match to TRBD1. The germline gives CDR1 SGHRS, CDR2 YFSETQ. V was clipped by 4 bases and J by 3 bases; unmatched bases: 12. The CDR3 has 16 amino acids. The CDR3 DNA reads as TGCGCCAGCAGCCCAAAGGGGGACAGGATAAACTACGAGCAGTACTTC. It is translated as CASSPKGDRINYEQYF.

This clonotype showed up many times. The CDR3 nucleotides read TGTGCCAGCACGGCGGGAGGGTACGAGCAGTACTTC. This sequence encodes CASTAGGYEQYF. This chain joins TRBV27 and TRBJ2-7, with 9 bases matching TRBD2. The CDR3 is 12 residues long. Germline CDR1 is MNHEY and CDR2 is SMNVEV (reference sequence). V was pared by 7 bases and J by 4 bases, with 2 bases of the junction left unmatched.

The chain links TRBV12-3 or TRBV12-4 to TRBJ2-7; 7 positions match TRBD2. The CDR3 extends over 17 amino acids. Germline trimming cut 7 bases from V and 3 bases from J; bases unmatched to any gene: 18. The CDR3 region has the DNA TGTGCCAGCACCACCGGGGGGTCGAGCGGGAAGAACTACGAGCAGTACTTC. Its protein product is CASTTGGSSGKNYEQYF.

This clonotype was recorded at least ten times. This chain connects TRBV28 to TRBJ2-5; no clear D gene. V lost 5 bases, J lost 2 bases, and 9 bases lay in between. This CDR3 spans 13 amino acids. Germline values: CDR1 MDHEN, CDR2 SYDVKM. CDR3 in DNA: TGTGCCAGCAGTCCGTTCAGGCAAGAGACCCAGTACTTC. It specifies CASSPFRQETQYF.

This clonotype was recorded a few times. The chain links TRBV7-3 to TRBJ2-1; the D is unclear. The length of the CDR3 is 13 residues. The germline V gene encodes CDR1 SGHTA and CDR2 FQGTGA. Trimming left V 1 base short and J 5 bases short, with 6 bases between. The CDR3 sequence is CASSLRQHNEQFF. The CDR3 coding sequence is TGTGCCAGCAGCTTAAGGCAGCACAATGAGCAGTTCTTC.

V and J are TRBV11-2 and TRBJ2-1; D not certain. The V and J ends lost 5 bases and 5 bases respectively, with 19 bases between them. The CDR3 consists of 16 residues. Germline values: CDR1 SGHAT, CDR2 FQNNGV. CDR3 sequence: CASSPNPKAGNNEQFF. CDR3 coding DNA: TGTGCCAGCAGCCCCAATCCTAAGGCAGGTAACAATGAGCAGTTCTTC.

This CDR3 reads CASSHWDRVGEKLFF. The CDR3 coding sequence is TGTGCCAGCAGCCACTGGGACAGGGTTGGTGAAAAACTGTTTTTT. The rearrangement joins TRBV2 to TRBJ1-4; 9 bases line up with TRBD1. From germline, CDR1 is SNHLY and CDR2 FYNNEI. CDR3 length equals 15 residues. Trimming removed 6 bases from V and 7 bases from J; junction bases left unmatched: 9.

This clonotype was counted ten times or more. This sequence joins TRBV12-3 or TRBV12-4 and TRBJ1-5; D possibly corresponds to TRBD1 (5 bases). This CDR3 is 14 amino acids long. V gave up 4 bases and J gave up 3 bases, with 10 bases separating them. This chain's CDR3 is CASSSHRHNQPQHF. The CDR3 DNA sequence: TGTGCCAGCAGTTCCCACAGGCACAATCAGCCCCAGCATTTT.

In its sample, this clonotype was seen a few times. The chain combines TRBV4-1 with TRBJ2-5, with D possibly matching TRBD1 (6 bases). V lost 2 bases, J lost 0 bases, and 10 bases lay in between. The CDR3 runs 15 residues. Germline values: CDR1 MGHRA, CDR2 YSYEKL. CDR3 sequence: CASSQRRQDQETQYF. DNA of the CDR3: TGCGCCAGCAGCCAACGAAGACAGGACCAAGAGACCCAGTACTTC.

The V gene is TRBV4-2, the J gene TRBJ2-1; the D is unclear. CDR1 LGHNA and CDR2 YNFKEQ come from the germline V gene. This CDR3 spans 12 amino acids. Deletions cut 1 base from V and 12 bases from J, with 10 bases between. The CDR3 is CASSQAPRGQFF. Written as DNA, the CDR3 is TGTGCCAGCAGCCAAGCCCCTAGAGGGCAGTTCTTC.